Shown below are 24 T cell receptor beta chains from a single sample sequenced in a study of Ad26.COV2.S vaccination and SARS-CoV-2 variants. Profiling relied on immunoSEQ multiplex PCR, and the TCRdb table lists in-frame clones only, not all of them. The sample has roughly 380,000 clones, roughly 84% seen once. Treatment denoted: about 20 received Ad26.COV2.S at low or high dose, single or two shots; several received placebo; per-sample allocation not given. Sampling happened 63 days after the first vaccine or placebo injection. The material sequenced was peripheral blood, taken in a trial of Ad26.COV2.S vaccine versus placebo. These receptors all come from a person aged 18-60 years who received the Ad26.COV2.S COVID-19 vaccine or a placebo.

The rearrangement uses TRBV9 and TRBJ1-2, with D maybe TRBD1 (6 bases). From germline, CDR1 is SGDLS and CDR2 YYNGEE. V was pared by 6 bases and J by 6 bases, with 15 bases between. The CDR3 loop spans 13 amino acids. Written as DNA, the CDR3 is TGTGCCAGCACCTTAGGGGGGGGTGATGGCTACACCTTC. Translating gives CASTLGGGDGYTF.

This chain joins TRBV7-9 and TRBJ1-3; D is uncertain. V was cut by 0 bases and J by 4 bases, with 4 bases left in between. CDR1 and CDR2 (germline): SEHNR, FQNEAQ (reference sequence). This CDR3 comprises 13 residues. CDR3 sequence (DNA): TGTGCCAGCAGCTTAGCGCTGGGAAACACCATATATTTT. Its protein product is CASSLALGNTIYF.

The rearrangement links TRBV14 to TRBJ2-2, with 10 bases that match TRBD1. The CDR3 is 19 residues long. Germline CDR1 SGHDN, CDR2 FVKESK. Losses at the gene ends were 2 bases for V and 3 bases for J; bases not matched to a gene: 12. CDR3: CASSQLRGQGEWDTGELFF. The CDR3 region has the DNA TGTGCCAGCAGCCAACTCCGCGGACAGGGGGAATGGGACACCGGGGAGCTGTTTTTT.

This rearrangement joins TRBV2 to TRBJ2-7, with D perhaps TRBD1 or TRBD2 (6 bases each). Trimming shortened V by 6 bases and J by 1 base, and 19 bases separated the two germline ends. Germline V gives CDR1 SNHLY, CDR2 FYNNEI. The CDR3 totals 16 residues. Here the CDR3 reads CASSHGGGAASYEQYF. CDR3 DNA: TGTGCCAGCAGCCACGGGGGCGGGGCAGCATCCTACGAGCAGTACTTC.

To note about this clone: This specimen includes other DNA sequences encoding the same CDR3. The chain joins TRBV5-1 to TRBJ2-1, with TRBD1 matching over 9 bases. The J segment lost 3 bases and the V segment lost 2 bases, leaving 3 bases of the junction unmatched. This CDR3 comprises 15 residues. Germline V gene sequence: CDR1 SGHRS, CDR2 YFSETQ. CDR3 sequence (DNA): TGCGCCAGCAGCTTAGACAGGGGGAGCTACAATGAGCAGTTCTTC. This translates into CASSLDRGSYNEQFF.

This chain links TRBV18 with TRBJ1-6, with 8 bases identical to TRBD1. V dropped 3 bases and J dropped 2; count of bases not matched to a gene: 3. Germline V CDR1 and CDR2: KGHSH, LQKENI. The CDR3 length is 16 residues. The CDR3 DNA reads as TGTGCCAGCTCACCCCTGGACAGGGCCTATAATTCACCCCTCCACTTT. The encoded protein is CASSPLDRAYNSPLHF.

The chain links TRBV27 to TRBJ1-2; a possible D gene is TRBD1 (6 bases). Germline V gene sequence: CDR1 MNHEY, CDR2 SMNVEV (reference sequence). The CDR3 sequence is 13 residues long. The V and J ends lost 6 bases and 8 bases respectively, with 16 bases between them. The CDR3, as DNA: TGTGCCAGCAGCAAAAACAGGGAGTCGGGCTACACCTTC. Residues: CASSKNRESGYTF.

This chain connects TRBV19 to TRBJ1-2; the D gene is possibly TRBD1 (6 bases). CDR3 size: 14 residues. Per germline, CDR1 LNHDA and CDR2 SQIVND (reference sequence). V dropped 3 bases and J dropped 8 bases, with 16 bases sitting between them. The CDR3 region is CASSIKLQGYGYTF. For the CDR3, the DNA is TGTGCCAGTAGTATTAAGCTTCAGGGGTACGGCTACACCTTC.

The rearrangement joins TRBV5-5 to TRBJ2-1; unclear D gene. This CDR3 has 11 residues. From germline, CDR1 is SGHKS and CDR2 YYEKEE (reference sequence). The V end lost 7 bases, the J end lost 6 bases, and 8 bases lay between the germline ends. This CDR3 is CASGLGNEQFF. CDR3 bases: TGTGCCAGCGGATTGGGCAATGAGCAGTTCTTC. Variable domain in full (rest from reference TRBV5-5 and TRBJ2-1): DAGVTQSPTHLIKTRGQQVTLRCSPISGHKSVSWYQQVLGQGPQFIFQYYEKEERGRGNFPDRFSARQFPNYSSELNVNALLLGDSALYLCASGLGNEQFFGPGTRLTVL.

The chain couples TRBV29-1 to TRBJ2-7; 9 bases agree with TRBD2. The CDR3 totals 13 residues. V shed 0 bases and J 9 bases; nucleotides not matched to a gene: 6. CDR1 and CDR2 (germline): SQVTM, ANQGSEA. CDR3 DNA sequence: TGCAGCGTTGAAGAGCCGCGGGGGGGCGGGCAGTACTTC. Translating it yields CSVEEPRGGGQYF.

The J gene is TRBJ2-7, the V gene TRBV7-2; 14 bases are shared with TRBD2. Germline trimming cut 1 base from V and 3 bases from J; bases unmatched to any gene: 5. Germline-derived CDR1 and CDR2 are SGHTA and FQGNSA. The CDR3 spans 17 residues. The CDR3 spells CASSLVGTSGGNYEQYF. The CDR3 region has the DNA TGTGCCAGCAGCTTAGTGGGGACTAGCGGGGGCAACTACGAGCAGTACTTC.

The V gene is TRBV7-9, the J gene TRBJ2-1, with D uncertain. Trimming stripped 5 bases from V and 8 bases from J, with 16 bases between. The V gene's germline CDR1 is SEHNR and CDR2 FQNEAQ (reference sequence). CDR3 size: 14 residues. The CDR3 DNA reads TGTGCCAGCAGCCCCCCCGGGTCGACCGATGAGCAGTTCTTC. Protein product: CASSPPGSTDEQFF.

The chain links TRBV4-1 to TRBJ2-7; the match to TRBD2 covers 10 bases. This CDR3 comprises 19 residues. The germline V gene has CDR1 MGHRA and CDR2 YSYEKL. J gave up 0 bases and V 1 base, and 12 bases lay outside the gene matches. The CDR3 is CASSQARGLAGASSYEQYF. The CDR3 bases are TGCGCCAGCAGCCAAGCCCGAGGGCTAGCGGGGGCCAGCTCCTACGAGCAGTACTTC.

The rearrangement joins TRBV3-1 (or the pseudogene TRBV3-2) to TRBJ2-6; 8 bases agree with TRBD2. This CDR3 has 16 residues. V dropped 3 bases and J dropped 4; count of bases not matched to a gene: 5. Germline CDR1 LGHDT, CDR2 YNNKEL (reference sequence). CDR3 in amino acids: CASSHGRGSGANVLTF. CDR3 nucleotide sequence: TGTGCCAGCAGCCACGGGAGGGGGTCCGGGGCCAACGTCCTGACTTTC.

V gene TRBV7-6 combines with J gene TRBJ2-1, with D tentatively TRBD1 (7 bases). Trimming pared 5 bases from V and 4 bases from J, leaving 18 bases between. Germline CDR1 SGHVS, CDR2 FNYEAQ. The length of the CDR3 is 16 residues. The CDR3: CASSLETGRFYNEQFF. CDR3 in DNA: TGTGCCAGCAGCCTAGAGACAGGGAGGTTTTACAATGAGCAGTTCTTC.

The chain carries TRBV6-5 and TRBJ2-1, with D unresolved. CDR1 and CDR2 from the germline V gene are MNHEY and SVGAGI. This CDR3 has 14 amino acids. V was cut by 7 bases and J by 0 bases, with 10 bases left in between. CDR3 DNA: TGTGCCAGCAAGGTTGTAGACTCCTACAATGAGCAGTTCTTC. Residues: CASKVVDSYNEQFF.

The chain combines TRBV4-1 with TRBJ2-7; D is unclear. CDR1 is MGHRA and CDR2 is YSYEKL in the germline V gene. The CDR3 is 14 amino acids. The ends were cut back, 1 base at V and 5 bases at J, with 12 bases in the middle. The CDR3: CASSQVVIPDEQYF. The CDR3 DNA reads TGCGCCAGCAGCCAAGTAGTTATACCCGACGAGCAGTACTTC.

This clone was counted only a few times. The rearrangement links TRBV11-1 to TRBJ1-1; 7 bases are a match to TRBD1. The trim removed 1 base at V and 5 bases at J, leaving 4 bases unmatched. The CDR3 runs 14 residues. The germline gives CDR1 SGHAT, CDR2 FQDESV (reference sequence). The CDR3 nucleotides are TGTGCCAGCAGCTTAGATACAGGGGTTACTGAAGCTTTCTTT. It translates to CASSLDTGVTEAFF.

The rearrangement joins TRBV5-4 to TRBJ2-1; D is possibly TRBD1 (7 bases). Germline-derived CDR1 and CDR2 are SGHNT and YYREEE (reference sequence). The V and J ends lost 1 base and 3 bases respectively, with 11 bases between them. The CDR3 loop spans 15 amino acids. This CDR3 reads CASSLRRGDYNEQFF. The DNA of the CDR3 is TGTGCCAGCAGCTTGCGCAGGGGGGACTACAATGAGCAGTTCTTC. The entire variable domain, with the rest obtained from reference TRBV5-4 and TRBJ2-1, is as follows: ETGVTQSPTHLIKTRGQQVTLRCSSQSGHNTVSWYQQALGQGPQFIFQYYREEENGRGNFPPRFSGLQFPNYSSELNVNALELDDSALYLCASSLRRGDYNEQFFGPGTRLTVL.

Remarks on this clone: This same CDR3 is encoded by further DNA sequences in the sample. The chain links TRBV20-1 to TRBJ1-1; D gene unclear. The V end was cut by 1 base, the J end by 4 bases, with 4 bases between. In germline, CDR1 is DFQATT, CDR2 SNEGSKA (reference sequence). CDR3 size: 11 residues. The CDR3 loop reads CSARAGTEAFF. CDR3 bases: TGCAGTGCTAGAGCGGGCACTGAAGCTTTCTTT.

The sample holds one count of this clone. This chain uses TRBV7-9 with TRBJ2-3; D is ambiguous. Per the germline V gene, CDR1 is SEHNR and CDR2 is FQNEAQ (reference sequence). The CDR3 spans 15 residues. The V gene lost 1 base and the J gene lost 4 bases, with 12 bases spanning the gap. The CDR3 bases are TGTGCCAGCAGCTTAGTCATTACCGAGGCAGATACGCAGTATTTT. This gives the protein CASSLVITEADTQYF.

The chain links TRBV10-3 to TRBJ2-4; D is ambiguous. V was cut by 1 base and J by 1 base, with 8 bases left in between. CDR1 ENHRY and CDR2 SYGVKD come from the germline V gene. The CDR3 has 15 amino acids. The CDR3 DNA is TGTGCCATCAGTGAGTTCCTCGGCGCCAAAAACATTCAGTACTTC. Its translation is CAISEFLGAKNIQYF.

V gene TRBV30 combines with J gene TRBJ2-3; 11 bases agree with TRBD2. Trimming took 2 bases from V and 4 from J; bases not matched to a gene: 5. CDR1 GTSNPN and CDR2 SVGIG come from the germline V gene (reference sequence). The CDR3 has 15 residues. CDR3 bases: TGTGCCTGGAGTTTTAGCGGGGGGGCCGCAGATACGCAGTATTTT. This encodes CAWSFSGGAADTQYF. Looking up the rest from reference TRBV30 and TRBJ2-3 gives the full variable domain: SQTIHQWPATLVQPVGSPLSLECTVEGTSNPNLYWYRQAAGRGLQLLFYSVGIGQISSEVPQNLSASRPQDRQFILSSKKLLLSDSGFYLCAWSFSGGAADTQYFGPGTRLTVL.

The table lists this clone with a few counts. J is TRBJ2-7 and V is TRBV2; possibly TRBD1 for D (5 bases). V lost 7 bases and J lost 0, with 22 bases in between. The V gene's germline CDR1 is SNHLY and CDR2 FYNNEI. The length of the CDR3 is 17 residues. CDR3 protein: CASNIQSTLQGSYEQYF. CDR3 nucleotides: TGTGCCAGCAACATACAATCTACTTTGCAGGGCTCCTACGAGCAGTACTTC.